This T cell receptor beta chain originates from a study of cytomegalovirus exposure and HLA in healthy donors. Background on the study: Earlier results showed approximately 110 million unique TCR beta sequences derived from some 190 million T cells. Study-level results: Follow-up analysis later connected one missense variant in DCLRE1C with trimming of TCR beta V- and J-genes. A later analysis, which compared TCR beta chains of equal frequency, found the HLA-associated ones more clonally expanded. A previous analysis found most TCR beta V segments productive roughly 87% or roughly 30% of the time.

This clone was counted only a few times. The target antigen is unknown. 13 Jbeta primers and 60 Vbeta primers were used for the PCR. Clones were sequenced by immunoSEQ multiplex PCR, and TCRdb holds only the in-frame ones, with some missing. The sample lists around 130,000 clones; 81% were seen once. The V end lost 4 bases, the J end lost 0 bases, and 12 bases lay between the germline ends. This CDR3 has 15 amino acids. The germline CDR1 and CDR2 sequences are MGHRA and YSYEKL. This chain joins TRBV4-1 and TRBJ1-1; TRBD1 might be the D (6 bases). Sequenced: PBMCs. The sequence derives from a middle-aged woman in good health and CMV-seronegative. CDR3 region: CASSRLQGLNTEAFF. The CDR3 coding sequence is TGCGCCAGCAGCCGTCTACAGGGCTTGAACACTGAAGCTTTCTTT.